Shown below are 27 T cell receptor beta chains from a single sample sequenced in a study of T-cell reconstitution after alpha-beta-depleted transplantation in children. Unique molecular identifiers tagged the TCRbeta library. Each CDR3 protein is one row after TCRdb ran MiXCR on the PCR reads. The profile shows fewer than 550,000 distinct CDR3 sequences, about a tenth of them singletons. This material consisted of PBMCs from the stem cell graft donor, taken from the stem cell graft. The receptors were gathered from a human donor who donated a stem cell graft to a child with acute myeloid leukemia.

The chain employs TRBV7-6 and TRBJ1-1; D is uncertain. There are 14 residues in the CDR3. Germline V gene lookup returns CDR1 SGHVS and CDR2 FNYEAQ. V lost 4 bases and J lost 6, with 15 bases in between. For the CDR3, the DNA is TGTGCCAGCAGCTCTAGCAGTCTGGACTCTGAAGCTTTCTTT. Translated, it gives CASSSSSLDSEAFF.

Only a few counts were recorded for this clonotype. The CDR3 loop is CASSSEGHYGYTF. In DNA, the CDR3 is TGTGCCAGCAGTTCGGAGGGCCACTATGGCTACACCTTC. The chain recombines TRBV6-2 or TRBV6-3 with TRBJ1-2; D call uncertain. The V gene's germline CDR1 is MNHEY and CDR2 SVGEGT. V dropped 4 bases and J dropped 3 bases, with 9 bases sitting between them. The CDR3 consists of 13 residues.

The genes are TRBV7-2 and TRBJ2-3; D is possibly TRBD1 (6 bases). The CDR3 length is 15 residues. The germline V gene has CDR1 SGHTA and CDR2 FQGNSA. Trimming left V 8 bases short and J 0 bases short, with 15 bases between. The CDR3 reads CASGRRQASTDTQYF. In DNA form, the CDR3 reads TGTGCCAGCGGAAGGAGACAGGCTAGCACAGATACGCAGTATTTT.

This clonotype was observed a handful of times. The CDR3 loop reads CASSLTGVGETQYF. The CDR3 coding sequence is TGTGCCAGCAGCCTAACAGGGGTGGGGGAGACCCAGTACTTC. The V call is TRBV7-8, the J call TRBJ2-5; TRBD1 aligns across 7 bases. CDR1 and CDR2 from the germline V gene are SGHVS and FQNEAQ. CDR3 length: 14 residues. Trimming cost V 5 bases and J 5 bases; bases outside gene matches: 8.

This clonotype was observed a handful of times. The rearrangement uses TRBV6-5 and TRBJ2-1, with 7 bases matching TRBD1. V gave up 0 bases and J gave up 4 bases; unmatched junction bases: 6. CDR3 length: 16 amino acids. Per germline, CDR1 MNHEY and CDR2 SVGAGI. CDR3 nucleotide sequence: TGTGCCAGCAGTTACTCAACAGGGGTGGGGTACAATGAGCAGTTCTTC. Its protein is CASSYSTGVGYNEQFF.

This clonotype occurred a few times. J is TRBJ1-5 and V is TRBV20-1; no clear D. The CDR3 length is 13 residues. Germline assignment: CDR1 DFQATT and CDR2 SNEGSKA (reference sequence). The V gene lost 3 bases and the J gene lost 3 bases, with 9 bases spanning the gap. The CDR3 sequence: CSASVGDNQPQHF. CDR3 in DNA: TGCAGTGCTAGTGTGGGCGACAATCAGCCCCAGCATTTT.

This clonotype was detected only once. The CDR3 nucleotides read TGTGCCAGCAGCACGGGACTAGCGGCCTACGAGCAGTACTTC. Translation: CASSTGLAAYEQYF. V is TRBV7-2 and J is TRBJ2-7; 11 bases line up with TRBD2. The CDR3 contains 14 residues. Germline assignment: CDR1 SGHTA and CDR2 FQGNSA. J was trimmed by 2 bases and V by 5 bases; bases with no gene match: 2.

Ten or more counts support this clonotype. The chain links TRBV5-4 to TRBJ2-1, with no clear D. The CDR3 spans 16 residues. CDR1 is SGHNT, CDR2 YYREEE, per germline (reference sequence). Trimming removed 2 bases at V and 0 bases at J, with 12 bases between. CDR3 loop: CASSLGGGSSYNEQFF. As DNA, the CDR3 is TGTGCCAGCAGCTTAGGCGGCGGAAGCTCCTACAATGAGCAGTTCTTC.

This chain connects TRBV10-3 to TRBJ1-5; tentatively, D is TRBD1 (5 bases). Deletions cut 0 bases from V and 7 bases from J, with 7 bases between. The V gene's germline CDR1 is ENHRY and CDR2 SYGVKD. This CDR3 region has 13 residues. The CDR3 sequence is CAISESTGQPQHF. The DNA for the CDR3 is TGTGCCATCAGTGAGTCCACAGGACAGCCCCAGCATTTT.

The V and J genes are TRBV4-2 and TRBJ2-1; 13 positions match TRBD2. The CDR3 is 21 residues long. V dropped 6 bases and J dropped 0; count of bases not matched to a gene: 17. Per the germline V gene, CDR1 is LGHNA and CDR2 is YNFKEQ. CDR3 DNA: TGTGCCAGCAGAACATGGGACCGACTAGCGGGGGGTCCGAGCTCCTACAATGAGCAGTTCTTC. Protein: CASRTWDRLAGGPSSYNEQFF.

In its sample, this clonotype was seen a few times. The rearrangement uses TRBV29-1 and TRBJ1-5; perhaps TRBD1 as D (5 bases). Looked up from germline, CDR1 is SQVTM and CDR2 is ANQGSEA. V was shortened by 5 bases and J by 4 bases, with 12 bases between the two germline ends. The CDR3 covers 13 residues. The CDR3 nucleotides are TGCAGCGTTTTGGAGGGGAGGAATCAGCCCCAGCATTTT. Encoded protein: CSVLEGRNQPQHF.

The genes are TRBV11-2 and TRBJ2-7; TRBD1 might be the D (5 bases). V lost 2 bases, J lost 4 bases, and 12 bases lay in between. CDR1 and CDR2 (germline): SGHAT, FQNNGV. The CDR3 loop spans 14 amino acids. The CDR3 DNA reads as TGTGCCAGCAGCTTAAGCCAGGGTGGGTACGAGCAGTACTTC. Its protein product is CASSLSQGGYEQYF.

This clonotype occurred a few times. V usage is TRBV7-9 and J usage is TRBJ2-5, with 10 bases lining up with TRBD2. Germline lookup yields CDR1 SEHNR and CDR2 FQNEAQ (reference sequence). The CDR3 has 15 residues. With 5 bases clipped from V and 2 bases from J, the junction kept 5 bases outside the gene matches. Here the CDR3 DNA reads TGTGCCAGCAGCGAGGGACTAGCGAGGCAAGAGACCCAGTACTTC. Translated, it gives CASSEGLARQETQYF.

The rearrangement uses TRBV28 and TRBJ2-7; 11 nucleotides agree with TRBD1. Germline-derived CDR1 and CDR2 are MDHEN and SYDVKM. The CDR3 covers 15 residues. The trim removed 4 bases at V and 4 bases at J, leaving 6 bases unmatched. This CDR3 reads CASSSPGQGVYEQYV. The CDR3 DNA reads as TGTGCCAGCAGTTCACCGGGACAGGGGGTATACGAGCAGTACGTC.

This sequence joins TRBV6-2 or TRBV6-3 and TRBJ2-6, with 11 bases identical to TRBD1. CDR3 length: 22 amino acids. V shed 0 bases and J 4 bases; nucleotides not matched to a gene: 17. Germline V gives CDR1 MNHEY, CDR2 SVGEGT. The CDR3 bases are TGTGCCAGCAGTTACTCGGCGGGTAGGACAGGGGGCGTGTTTGGGGGGGCCAACGTCCTGACTTTC. Encoded protein: CASSYSAGRTGGVFGGANVLTF.

A note on this clonotype: A much larger clonotype is one base distant, so this may be a read error. The CDR3 carries no conserved terminal phenylalanine or tryptophan, so it likely arises from a read error. V gene TRBV6-1 combines with J gene TRBJ2-1; 8 bases align to TRBD2. The trim removed 4 bases at V and 8 bases at J, leaving 13 bases unmatched. Germline V gene data show CDR1 as MNHNS and CDR2 as SASEGT. The CDR3 totals 16 residues. This chain's CDR3 is CASSARPGGRSDEQFS. In DNA, the CDR3 is TGTGCCAGCAGTGCCCGACCGGGCGGGAGGTCCGATGAGCAGTTCTCC.

The chain carries TRBV3-1 and TRBJ2-5; D is uncertain. Germline V lookup: CDR1 LGHDT, CDR2 YNNKEL (reference sequence). This CDR3 region has 13 residues. Trimming took 6 bases from V and 7 from J, leaving 15 bases between them. This CDR3 reads CASSYSRTVTQYF. The CDR3 DNA sequence: TGTGCCAGCAGTTACTCCCGTACGGTGACCCAGTACTTC.

This clonotype has just a few counts. As DNA, the CDR3 is TGTGCCAGCAGCTTAGGTCGGGGCTATCAAGAGACCCAGTACTTC. Translating it yields CASSLGRGYQETQYF. The rearrangement links TRBV11-2 to TRBJ2-5; D may correspond to TRBD1 or TRBD2 (5 bases each). Trimming took 1 base from V and 2 from J, leaving 11 bases between them. CDR3 length: 15 amino acids. Germline lookup yields CDR1 SGHAT and CDR2 FQNNGV.

This sequence joins TRBV20-1 and TRBJ2-1; TRBD2 agrees at 10 bases. The germline CDR1 and CDR2 sequences are DFQATT and SNEGSKA (reference sequence). The CDR3 loop spans 14 amino acids. V shed 6 bases and J 9 bases; nucleotides not matched to a gene: 11. The CDR3 region is CSAPGLAGVSEQFF. The CDR3 DNA follows: TGCAGTGCCCCGGGGCTAGCGGGAGTTTCTGAGCAGTTCTTC.

This clonotype was observed a handful of times. The V and J genes are TRBV7-2 and TRBJ2-5; D is ambiguous. V lost 2 bases and J lost 0, with 10 bases in between. CDR1 is SGHTA, CDR2 FQGNSA, per germline. CDR3 size: 15 residues. This CDR3 is CASSLSVRYQETQYF. CDR3 bases: TGTGCCAGCAGCTTATCTGTCAGATACCAAGAGACCCAGTACTTC.

In this sample, this clonotype turned up many times. The genes are TRBV4-1 and TRBJ1-1; D is unclear. This CDR3 spans 13 amino acids. Germline CDR1 and CDR2: MGHRA and YSYEKL. The V gene lost 0 bases and the J gene lost 5 bases, with 7 bases spanning the gap. The CDR3 DNA is TGCGCCAGCAGCCAAGACTGGGGTACTGAAGCTTTCTTT. As protein: CASSQDWGTEAFF.

The sample holds a few counts of this clonotype. The V gene is TRBV20-1, the J gene TRBJ2-3; D remains ambiguous. Trimming stripped 0 bases from V and 7 bases from J, with 8 bases between. The CDR3 sequence is 12 residues long. The germline V gene encodes CDR1 DFQATT and CDR2 SNEGSKA (reference sequence). The CDR3 region is CSARDSLNTQYF. The CDR3 coding sequence is TGCAGTGCTAGAGATTCCCTCAATACGCAGTATTTT.

The chain has TRBV23-1 and TRBJ2-1, with a tentative D call TRBD1 (6 bases). TRBV23-1 qualifies as an ORF whose function is uncertain. The CDR3 is 16 amino acids. The V end was cut by 2 bases, the J end by 7 bases, with 18 bases between. The DNA of the CDR3 is TGCGCCAGCAGTCAAACCTTCCGGAACAGGGAGAATGAGCAGTTCTTC. This codes for CASSQTFRNRENEQFF.

This clonotype was counted many times. The chain is built from TRBV3-1 and TRBJ2-1; D remains unclear. From germline, CDR1 is LGHDT and CDR2 YNNKEL (reference sequence). Trimming cost V 6 bases and J 8 bases, with 11 bases left between them. This CDR3 region has 12 residues. In nucleotides, the CDR3 is TGTGCCAGCAGTCGTCCCGGCGATGAGCAGTTCTTC. It translates to CASSRPGDEQFF.

The chain has TRBV5-6 and TRBJ2-1, with 11 positions matching TRBD2. The length of the CDR3 is 17 residues. Trimming cost V 0 bases and J 4 bases; bases outside gene matches: 6. Germline assignment: CDR1 SGHDT and CDR2 YYEEEE. The CDR3 region is CASSLGLGTSGYNEQFF. For the CDR3, the DNA is TGTGCCAGCAGCTTGGGTTTAGGGACTAGCGGATACAATGAGCAGTTCTTC. The full variable domain, in which reference TRBV5-6 and TRBJ2-1 provide the parts outside the CDR3, is DAGVTQSPTHLIKTRGQQVTLRCSPKSGHDTVSWYQQALGQGPQFIFQYYEEEERQRGNFPDRFSGHQFPNYSSELNVNALLLGDSALYLCASSLGLGTSGYNEQFFGPGTRLTVL.

The rearrangement joins TRBV12-3 or TRBV12-4 to TRBJ1-1; the D is unclear. This CDR3 has 16 residues. V lost 0 bases, J lost 0 bases, and 11 bases lay in between. The DNA of the CDR3 is TGTGCCAGCAGTTTAGCGCTAACGAGGATGAACACTGAAGCTTTCTTT. Amino acid sequence: CASSLALTRMNTEAFF.

This chain joins TRBV5-1 and TRBJ1-1, with 10 nucleotides matching TRBD1. V lost 3 bases and J lost 4; bases outside the gene matches: 6. This CDR3 spans 15 amino acids. Germline CDR1 SGHRS, CDR2 YFSETQ. The CDR3, as DNA: TGCGCCAGCAGCTCCCGGGACAGGGGTGTCACTGAAGCTTTCTTT. Protein sequence: CASSSRDRGVTEAFF.